This record covers a single TCR beta chain. What this receptor recognizes is not known. No base quality information exists; no much larger clone differs at one position. Collaborating institutions collected whole blood in K2EDTA tubes following their own protocols. Collaborator samples were shipped for TCRbeta analysis as frozen whole blood, isolated PBMCs, or DNA extracted from either sample type. TCRbeta CDR3 regions were amplified from genomic DNA using the immunoSEQ Assay, a bias-controlled multiplex PCR. The study's processing was this. The number of nucleated cells in each sample was estimated from the amplification of reference gene primers within the assay. Sequence reads were collapsed and filtered to measure the absolute abundance of every unique TCRbeta CDR3 rearrangement. Productive Simpson clonality was computed per sample as the square root of Simpson's diversity index over productive rearrangements. The clones in this table, taken by TCRdb from immuneACCESS, are in-frame only. Not every clone is retained; where verified, under half of the shortfall comes from an unresolved V gene, and the cause of the rest is unknown. The V and J calls and clone size were taken over from that table, and D and trimming were inferred from the DNA. This sample gives about 200,000 clones in total; less than 90% of them show up just once. 0.75% to 0.95% of the sample rests with the top ten.

The data derive from a study of blood T cell repertoires in COVID-19 (dated by TCRdb to about 2020). Regarding the research as a whole: The collaborator samples originated in the United States, Italy and Spain and spanned the acute and convalescent phases of COVID-19. The prospective study material was composed of cDNA or gDNA derived from T cells, B-cell-depleted T cells, or PBMCs. Subjects who had been exposed to COVID-19, were actively infected with it, or had recovered from it provided the deeply sampled blood TCRbeta repertoires that made up the dataset. The repertoires were released in a freely available public database meant as a resource for research on the immune response to SARS-CoV-2. Samples came from the ongoing ImmuneRACE study (first 160 participants) plus 1,254 subjects from 6 global collaborators. Nearly every sample came with metadata listing a de-identified subject ID, COVID-19 status, age in years and sex. Where available, HLA class I and class II types were taken from metadata supplied by the sample provider and were not determined by assay-based typing. Points the paper makes about the study in general: Clinical and demographic metadata were provided uncurated, with the amount varying by source and participant.

The receptor comes from a woman in her 70s with acute or convalescent COVID-19. Sequencing input: peripheral blood.

The CDR3 loop reads CASSHGLASEQYF. The sequence in DNA is TGCGCCAGCAGCCACGGACTAGCTTCCGAGCAGTACTTC. In this chain, TRBV4-1 is recombined with TRBJ2-7; TRBD2 lines up with 8 middle nucleotides. The CDR3 contains 13 residues, cysteine and phenylalanine counted. This entry keeps only the CDR3 DNA: 39 bases, framed from base 1. The germline V gene yields MGHRA for CDR1 and YSYEKL for CDR2. Ends trimmed: V by 3 bases, J by 6 bases; bases unmatched to a gene: 4.